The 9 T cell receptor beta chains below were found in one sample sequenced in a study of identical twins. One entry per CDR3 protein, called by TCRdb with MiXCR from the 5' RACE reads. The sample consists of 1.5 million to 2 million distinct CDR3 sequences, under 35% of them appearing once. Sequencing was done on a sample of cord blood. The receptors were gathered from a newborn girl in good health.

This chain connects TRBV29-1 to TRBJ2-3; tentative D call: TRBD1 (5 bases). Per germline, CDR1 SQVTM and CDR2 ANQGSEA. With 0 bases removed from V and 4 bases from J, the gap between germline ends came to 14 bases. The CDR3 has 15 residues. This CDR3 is CSVEEGQGIPDTQYF. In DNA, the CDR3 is TGCAGCGTTGAAGAGGGGCAGGGAATCCCAGATACGCAGTATTTT.

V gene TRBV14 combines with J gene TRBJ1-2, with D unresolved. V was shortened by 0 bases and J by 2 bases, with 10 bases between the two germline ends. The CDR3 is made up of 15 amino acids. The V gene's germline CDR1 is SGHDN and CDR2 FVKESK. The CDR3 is CASSQEGDLNYGYTF. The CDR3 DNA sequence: TGTGCCAGCAGCCAAGAGGGAGATCTCAACTATGGCTACACCTTC.

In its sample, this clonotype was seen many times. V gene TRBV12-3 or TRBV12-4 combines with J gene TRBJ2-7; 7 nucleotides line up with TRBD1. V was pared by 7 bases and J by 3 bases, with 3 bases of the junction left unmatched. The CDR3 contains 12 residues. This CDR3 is CASTTGSYEQYF. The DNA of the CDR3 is TGTGCCAGCACGACAGGGAGCTACGAGCAGTACTTC.

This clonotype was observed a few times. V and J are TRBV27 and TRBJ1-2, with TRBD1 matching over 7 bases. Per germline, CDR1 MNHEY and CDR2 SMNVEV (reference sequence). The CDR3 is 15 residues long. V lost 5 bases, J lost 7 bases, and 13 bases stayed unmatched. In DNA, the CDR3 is TGTGCCAGCAGTATAAGACAGGGTGTCCCTTTTGGCTACACCTTC. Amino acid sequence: CASSIRQGVPFGYTF.

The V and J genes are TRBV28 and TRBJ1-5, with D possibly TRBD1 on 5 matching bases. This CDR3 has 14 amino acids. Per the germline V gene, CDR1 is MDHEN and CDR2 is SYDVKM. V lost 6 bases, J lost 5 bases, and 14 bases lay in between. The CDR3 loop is CASSHTGLYQPQHF. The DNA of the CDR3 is TGTGCCAGCAGCCATACAGGCTTGTATCAGCCCCAGCATTTT.

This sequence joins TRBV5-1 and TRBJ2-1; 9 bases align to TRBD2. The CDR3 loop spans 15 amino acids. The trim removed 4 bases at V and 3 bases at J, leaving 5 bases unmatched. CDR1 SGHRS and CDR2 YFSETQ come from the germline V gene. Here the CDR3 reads CASSLPTSGYNEQFF. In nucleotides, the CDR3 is TGCGCCAGCAGCCTGCCGACTAGCGGCTACAATGAGCAGTTCTTC.

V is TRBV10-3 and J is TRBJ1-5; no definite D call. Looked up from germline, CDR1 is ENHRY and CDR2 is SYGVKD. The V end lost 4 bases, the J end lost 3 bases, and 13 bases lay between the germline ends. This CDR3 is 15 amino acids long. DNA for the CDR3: TGTGCCATCAGTGTGTCGGCCCGGGTCAATCAGCCCCAGCATTTT. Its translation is CAISVSARVNQPQHF.

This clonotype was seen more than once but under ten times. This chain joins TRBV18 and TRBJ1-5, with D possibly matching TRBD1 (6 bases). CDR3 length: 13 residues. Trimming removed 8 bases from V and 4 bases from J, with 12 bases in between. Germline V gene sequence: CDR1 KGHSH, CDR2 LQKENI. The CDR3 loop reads CASASRGNQPQHF. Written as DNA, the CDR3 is TGTGCCAGCGCGTCCAGGGGTAATCAGCCCCAGCATTTT. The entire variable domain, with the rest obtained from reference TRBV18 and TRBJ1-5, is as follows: NAGVMQNPRHLVRRRGQEARLRCSPMKGHSHVYWYRQLPEEGLKFMVYLQKENIIDESGMPKERFSAEFPKEGPSILRIQQVVRGDSAAYFCASASRGNQPQHFGDGTRLSIL.

The chain's CDR3 is CASSLKSGASSNQPQHF. As DNA, the CDR3 is TGTGCCAGCAGTTTAAAGTCGGGGGCCAGTAGCAATCAGCCCCAGCATTTT. This sequence joins TRBV27 and TRBJ1-5; D perhaps matches TRBD1 (6 bases). The V gene's germline CDR1 is MNHEY and CDR2 SMNVEV (reference sequence). The CDR3 spans 17 residues. Between the trimmed V and J ends, which lost 2 bases and 0 bases, there was a span of 14 bases.